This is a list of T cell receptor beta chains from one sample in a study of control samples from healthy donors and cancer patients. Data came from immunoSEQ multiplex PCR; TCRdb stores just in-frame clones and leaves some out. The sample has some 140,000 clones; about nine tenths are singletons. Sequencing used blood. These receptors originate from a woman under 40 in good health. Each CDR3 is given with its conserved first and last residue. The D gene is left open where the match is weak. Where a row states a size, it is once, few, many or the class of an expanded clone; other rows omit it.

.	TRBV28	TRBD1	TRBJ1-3	CASTQGSRNTIYF	TGTGCCAGCACACAGGGGTCTAGAAACACCATATATTTT
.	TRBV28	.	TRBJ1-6	CASSLEGGVSPLHF	TGTGCCAGCAGTTTGGAGGGGGGAGTTTCACCCCTCCACTTT
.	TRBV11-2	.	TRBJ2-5	CASALETQYF	TGTGCCAGCGCTTTAGAGACCCAGTACTTC
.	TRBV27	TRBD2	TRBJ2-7	CASSSGQLGLGAYEQYF	TGTGCCAGCAGCTCCGGACAGTTGGGACTAGGGGCCTACGAGCAGTACTTC
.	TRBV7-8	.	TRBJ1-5	CASSPYRLPPSNQPQHF	TGTGCCAGCAGCCCGTACCGACTCCCTCCGAGCAATCAGCCCCAGCATTTT
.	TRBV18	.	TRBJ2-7	CASSPSGGAASYEQYF	TGTGCCAGCTCACCCTCCGGGGGCGCGGCGTCCTACGAGCAGTACTTC
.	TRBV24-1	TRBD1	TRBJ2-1	CATSDSTGTGPHNEQFF	TGTGCCACCAGTGATAGCACCGGGACAGGGCCCCACAATGAGCAGTTCTTC
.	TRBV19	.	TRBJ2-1	CASSMAAEEQFF	TGTGCCAGTAGTATGGCGGCGGAGGAGCAGTTCTTC
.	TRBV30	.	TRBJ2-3	CAWAFGGATDTQYF	TGTGCCTGGGCCTTTGGAGGGGCCACAGATACGCAGTATTTT
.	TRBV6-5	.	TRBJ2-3	CASRTTTLISDTQYF	TGTGCCAGCAGGACGACGACTCTCATCTCCGATACGCAGTATTTT
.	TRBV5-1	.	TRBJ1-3	CASSLDQPDTIYF	TGCGCCAGCAGCTTGGATCAGCCGGACACCATATATTTT
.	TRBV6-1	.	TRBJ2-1	CASREEGRIPLQFF	TGTGCCAGCAGGGAAGAGGGGCGTATACCCCTTCAGTTCTTC
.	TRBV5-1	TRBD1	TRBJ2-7	CASSTDRDLGYEQYF	TGCGCCAGCAGCACGGACAGGGACCTAGGGTACGAGCAGTACTTC
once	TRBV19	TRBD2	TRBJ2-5	CASRTSGRTQETQYF	TGTGCCAGTAGGACTAGCGGGAGGACTCAAGAGACCCAGTACTTC
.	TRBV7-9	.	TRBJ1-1	CASSPVKQNEAFF	TGTGCCAGCAGCCCTGTGAAGCAGAATGAAGCTTTCTTT
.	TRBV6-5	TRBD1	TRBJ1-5	CASSGTGDQPQHF	TGTGCCAGCAGCGGGACAGGGGATCAGCCCCAGCATTTT
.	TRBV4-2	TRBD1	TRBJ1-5	CASSQEKGAGDQPQHF	TGTGCCAGCAGCCAAGAGAAGGGGGCGGGAGATCAGCCCCAGCATTTT
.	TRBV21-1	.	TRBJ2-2	CASSRLPVAGGTGELFF	.
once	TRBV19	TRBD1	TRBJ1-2	CASTRDRLYGYTF	TGTGCCAGTACTCGGGACAGGTTGTATGGCTACACCTTC
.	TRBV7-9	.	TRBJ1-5	CASSLGAAGSNQPQHF	TGTGCCAGCAGCTTAGGAGCGGCAGGGAGCAATCAGCCCCAGCATTTT
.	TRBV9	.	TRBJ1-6	CASSVADGNSPLHF	TGTGCCAGCAGCGTAGCGGACGGTAATTCACCCCTCCACTTT
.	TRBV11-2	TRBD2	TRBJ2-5	CASSLGTLAGGETQYF	TGTGCCAGCAGCTTAGGAACCCTAGCGGGAGGAGAGACCCAGTACTTC
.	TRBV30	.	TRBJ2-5	CAWSVTGVATQYF	TGTGCCTGGAGTGTAACGGGGGTTGCGACCCAGTACTTC
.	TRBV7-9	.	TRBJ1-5	CASSLKGVGSNQPQHF	TGTGCCAGCAGCTTAAAGGGGGTGGGAAGCAATCAGCCCCAGCATTTT
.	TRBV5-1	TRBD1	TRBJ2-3	CASSIGQGGTQYF	TGCGCCAGCAGCATAGGACAGGGGGGGACGCAGTATTTT
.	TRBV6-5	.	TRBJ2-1	CASTEYNEQFF	TGTGCCAGCACCGAGTACAATGAGCAGTTCTTC
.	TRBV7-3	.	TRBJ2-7	CASSLTTGYSYEQYF	TGTGCCAGCAGCTTAACGACTGGGTACTCCTACGAGCAGTACTTC